A selection of T cell receptor beta chains follows, all from one sample in a study of blood T cell repertoires in COVID-19. Assay used: immunoSEQ multiplex PCR; TCRdb lists only in-frame clones, some missing. The sample holds about 310,000 clones, 85% seen once. Sequencing input: PBMCs or T cells enriched from blood (not recorded which). The source is a woman aged 25 to 39 who had been exposed to COVID-19. Both conserved end residues are part of each CDR3. The D gene is left open where the match is weak. Size values are once, few and many counts, or a class for expanded clones, and some rows have none.

d_call	j_call	clone_size	v_call	cdr3_aa	cdr3_nt
NA	TRBJ2-5	many	TRBV7-2	CASSVTRGVGTQYF	TGTGCCAGCAGCGTAACCAGGGGCGTGGGGACCCAGTACTTC
TRBD1	TRBJ1-2	NA	TRBV15	CATSFPGGGYTF	TGTGCCACCAGCTTTCCAGGGGGTGGCTACACCTTC
TRBD1	TRBJ2-4	NA	TRBV5-5	CASSFGDRVENIQYF	TGTGCCAGCAGCTTCGGGGACAGGGTCGAAAACATTCAGTACTTC
NA	TRBJ1-1	NA	TRBV6-5	CASRKDRYTEAFF	TGTGCCAGCAGGAAAGACAGGTACACTGAAGCTTTCTTT
NA	TRBJ2-7	NA	TRBV5-4	CASSLAPGSYEQYF	TGTGCCAGCAGCTTGGCGCCAGGATCCTACGAGCAGTACTTC
NA	TRBJ2-1	NA	TRBV7-3	CASSSSDSSYNEQFF	TGTGCCAGCAGCTCCTCAGACAGCTCCTACAATGAGCAGTTCTTC
TRBD2	TRBJ2-5	NA	TRBV7-2	CASSLSGGAPETQYF	TGTGCCAGCAGCCTTAGCGGGGGGGCACCGGAGACCCAGTACTTC
NA	TRBJ1-1	few	TRBV7-9	CASSSSMVGAFF	TGTGCCAGCAGCTCATCTATGGTTGGAGCTTTCTTT
TRBD1	TRBJ1-4	once	TRBV7-2	CASSTTGGDEKLFF	TGTGCCAGCAGCACGACAGGGGGAGACGAAAAACTGTTTTTT
NA	TRBJ1-3	NA	TRBV15	CATSRDYGPRTPVSSGNTIYF	TGTGCCACCAGCAGAGATTATGGGCCCCGGACTCCAGTGAGCTCTGGAAACACCATATATTTT
TRBD1	TRBJ1-1	NA	TRBV5-1	CASSLAGGLRSTEAFF	TGCGCCAGCAGCTTGGCAGGGGGGCTTAGGAGCACTGAAGCTTTCTTT
NA	TRBJ2-1	NA	TRBV5-8	CASSERVIKAYNEQFF	TGTGCCAGCAGCGAACGGGTGATAAAAGCCTACAATGAGCAGTTCTTC
NA	TRBJ2-7	NA	TRBV19	CASSIAGSSYEQYF	TGTGCCAGTAGTATCGCGGGAAGCTCCTACGAGCAGTACTTC
NA	TRBJ1-2	NA	TRBV28	CASRTLNGQPYGYTF	TGTGCCAGCAGAACACTAAACGGACAGCCATATGGCTACACCTTC
NA	TRBJ2-1	NA	TRBV9	CATGDYNEQFF	TGTGCCACGGGGGACTACAATGAGCAGTTCTTC
NA	TRBJ2-6	NA	TRBV3-1/TRBV3-2	CASSRTIGQGANVLTF	TGTGCCAGCAGCCGAACCATTGGTCAGGGGGCCAACGTCCTGACTTTC
NA	TRBJ1-1	NA	TRBV24-1	CATPGGRTSEAFF	TGTGCCACTCCGGGAGGCAGGACCTCTGAAGCTTTCTTT
TRBD1	TRBJ1-2	NA	TRBV6-5	CASSFAGTEYGYTF	TGTGCCAGCAGTTTTGCTGGGACAGAGTATGGCTACACCTTC
NA	TRBJ2-1	NA	TRBV6-2/TRBV6-3	CASSYLEEQFF	TGTGCCAGCAGTTACCTAGAGGAGCAGTTCTTC
NA	TRBJ2-5	few	TRBV5-6	CASSLTYRDMDDAQYF	TGTGCCAGCAGCTTAACTTACCGGGACATGGATGACGCCCAGTACTTC
NA	TRBJ2-1	NA	TRBV19	CAASGLPYYEQFF	TGTGCTGCCTCAGGGCTACCGTATTATGAGCAGTTCTTC
NA	TRBJ1-2	NA	TRBV18	CASSLDSPNNYGYTF	TGTGCCAGCTCTCTGGACAGTCCCAATAACTATGGCTACACCTTC
TRBD2	TRBJ2-1	NA	TRBV4-1	CASSQNSGTRAHEQFF	TGCGCCAGCAGCCAAAATTCCGGGACTAGGGCCCATGAGCAGTTCTTC
TRBD1	TRBJ2-7	few	TRBV5-1	CASSLTGPEQYF	TGCGCCAGCAGCCTGACAGGGCCCGAGCAGTACTTC
NA	TRBJ2-2	NA	TRBV6-5	CASSLLSGELFF	TGTGCCAGCAGTTTACTGTCCGGGGAGCTGTTTTTT
NA	TRBJ1-1	NA	TRBV6-5	CASSYGLRTEAFF	TGTGCCAGCAGTTACGGGCTACGCACTGAAGCTTTCTTT
NA	TRBJ1-1	NA	TRBV30	CAWSWGGNLNTEAFF	TGTGCCTGGAGTTGGGGAGGCAATTTGAACACTGAAGCTTTCTTT
TRBD2	TRBJ2-1	NA	TRBV24-1	CATSDVPGTSGVNNEQFF	TGTGCCACCAGTGACGTTCCTGGGACTAGCGGGGTTAACAATGAGCAGTTCTTC
TRBD2	TRBJ2-2	medium-sized	TRBV7-9	CASSPILAGAFRTGELFF	TGTGCCAGCAGCCCCATACTAGCGGGGGCTTTTCGCACCGGGGAGCTGTTTTTT
NA	TRBJ1-3	NA	TRBV7-2	CASSPKARADTIYF	TGTGCCAGCAGCCCCAAAGCCAGGGCTGACACCATATATTTT
TRBD1	TRBJ1-5	NA	TRBV30	CAWSRGAYQPQHF	TGTGCCTGGTCCAGGGGGGCTTATCAGCCCCAGCATTTT
NA	TRBJ1-3	NA	TRBV6-1	CASSDNPSSGNTIYF	TGTGCCAGCAGTGATAATCCCAGCTCTGGAAACACCATATATTTT
NA	TRBJ1-3	few	TRBV10-2	CASSEMGGSGNTIYF	TGCGCCAGCAGTGAGATGGGGGGCTCTGGAAACACCATATATTTT
NA	TRBJ2-1	NA	TRBV28	CASSFRPGAPQRKVYNEQFF	TGTGCCAGCAGTTTCCGGCCAGGGGCACCTCAAAGAAAGGTCTACAATGAGCAGTTCTTC
TRBD2	TRBJ2-7	NA	TRBV6-2/TRBV6-3	CASSYDGTSSKQYF	TGTGCCAGCAGTTACGACGGGACTAGTTCCAAGCAGTACTTC
NA	TRBJ2-1	once	TRBV3-1/TRBV3-2	CASSQMGSNNEQFF	TGTGCCAGCAGCCAGATGGGGAGTAACAATGAGCAGTTCTTC
TRBD2	TRBJ2-3	once	TRBV6-5	CAAHEASGFMDTQYF	TGTGCCGCCCATGAGGCTAGCGGGTTTATGGATACGCAGTATTTT
NA	TRBJ1-5	NA	TRBV30	CAWRKTGYYQPQHF	TGTGCCTGGAGAAAAACAGGGTATTATCAGCCCCAGCATTTT